These 21 T cell receptor beta chains were all obtained from the same sample, sequenced in a study of shared clonotypes between healthy human individuals. Libraries were prepared by immunoSEQ multiplex PCR; TCRdb keeps only in-frame clonotypes and omits some of them. Among about 2.2 million clones listed, about 93% were seen once. Naive CD8 cells lacked CD45RO, underwent positive selection for CCR7 and left out terminally differentiated effector memory CD45RA+ cells. Sequencing was done on a sample of naive CD8+ T cells from PBMCs. These receptors were taken from a man aged 18-30 years in good health. Some clones in this sample may be carry-over from other donors' samples.

This chain joins TRBV13 and TRBJ2-5; D is perhaps TRBD1 or TRBD2 (6 bases each). This CDR3 is built from 18 residues. V was pared by 5 bases and J by 4 bases, with 26 bases between. Germline loops: CDR1 PRHDT, CDR2 FYEKMQ (reference sequence). As DNA, the CDR3 is TGTGCCAGCAGCCCGAAGGGGGGTGTCAGGGCGGGTGGAGAGACCCAGTACTTC. This gives the protein CASSPKGGVRAGGETQYF.

The J gene is TRBJ1-1, the V gene TRBV6-5; D uncertain. The CDR3 runs to 16 residues. V dropped 0 bases and J dropped 0 bases, with 11 bases sitting between them. CDR1 is MNHEY, CDR2 SVGAGI, per germline. CDR3 residues: CASSYSSGELNTEAFF. The CDR3 region has the DNA TGTGCCAGCAGTTACTCGAGTGGGGAGTTGAACACTGAAGCTTTCTTT.

V usage is TRBV28 and J usage is TRBJ1-2, with D tentatively TRBD1 (6 bases). V gave up 2 bases and J gave up 4 bases, with 26 bases separating them. CDR1 and CDR2 (germline): MDHEN, SYDVKM. This CDR3 spans 19 amino acids. Here the CDR3 reads CASSLPTWADGGLGYGYTF. The DNA of the CDR3 is TGTGCCAGCAGTTTACCTACATGGGCAGACGGGGGGCTGGGCTATGGCTACACCTTC.

V and J are TRBV9 and TRBJ2-2, with D possibly TRBD2 on 6 matching bases. The length of the CDR3 is 15 residues. CDR1 is SGDLS, CDR2 YYNGEE, per germline. V gave up 0 bases and J gave up 6 bases, with 12 bases separating them. The CDR3 DNA is TGTGCCAGCAGCGTAGGATGGGGGGACCCCGGGGAGCTGTTTTTT. It translates to CASSVGWGDPGELFF.

With respect to this clone: The sample carries other DNA sequences with the same CDR3. This chain links TRBV27 with TRBJ1-1; D is possibly TRBD1 (6 bases). The CDR3 is 14 amino acids. Germline CDR1 is MNHEY and CDR2 is SMNVEV (reference sequence). The ends were cut back, 2 bases at V and 5 bases at J, with 12 bases in the middle. The CDR3 is CASSLLRGGTEAFF. In DNA, the CDR3 is TGTGCCAGCAGTTTACTCAGGGGCGGAACTGAAGCTTTCTTT.

Of note for this clone: Compared with germline, one end of the junction differs, possibly owing to a read error. This rearrangement joins TRBV7-9 to TRBJ2-1; tentatively, D is TRBD1 (6 bases). Germline CDR1 is SEHNR and CDR2 is FQNEAQ (reference sequence). The CDR3 consists of 15 residues. CDR3 DNA: TGTGCCAGCAGCCCCCTGGGGGCTTCCTCCAATGAGCAGTTCTTC. Amino acid sequence: CASSPLGASSNEQFF. Looking up the rest from reference TRBV7-9 and TRBJ2-1 gives the full variable domain: DTGVSQNPRHKITKRGQNVTFRCDPISEHNRLYWYRQTLGQGPEFLTYFQNEAQLEKSRLLSDRFSAERPKGSFSTLEIQRTEQGDSAMYLCASSPLGASSNEQFFGPGTRLTVL.

The CDR3 coding sequence is TGTGCCAGCAGTTCAACCCAGACAGGGTGGTACGAGCAGTACTTC. Translating gives CASSSTQTGWYEQYF. This chain uses TRBV27 with TRBJ2-7; 7 nucleotides align to TRBD1. The CDR3 loop spans 15 amino acids. The V segment lost 4 bases and the J segment 4 bases; nucleotides outside the gene matches: 10. Germline V CDR1 and CDR2: MNHEY, SMNVEV (reference sequence).

The rearrangement joins TRBV6-5 to TRBJ1-2; the D gene is possibly TRBD1 (6 bases). The CDR3 has 14 residues. Germline V gives CDR1 MNHEY, CDR2 SVGAGI. The V and J ends lost 7 bases and 5 bases respectively, with 17 bases between them. CDR3 nucleotides: TGTGCCAGCAAGCTCGACAGGCTTGATTATGGCTACACCTTC. Amino acid sequence: CASKLDRLDYGYTF.

A word on this clone: Other DNA variants within this sample encode the same CDR3. This chain links TRBV6-1 with TRBJ2-7; possible D gene TRBD1, 6 bases. CDR1 is MNHNS, CDR2 SASEGT, per germline. V lost 4 bases and J lost 2, with 9 bases in between. The CDR3 sequence is 13 residues long. In DNA, the CDR3 is TGTGCCAGCAGTGGGACAGTGACCTACGAGCAGTACTTC. It specifies CASSGTVTYEQYF.

The chain is built from TRBV18 and TRBJ1-3, with D perhaps TRBD1 (6 bases). V lost 4 bases and J 2 bases, leaving 12 bases between the germline ends. Germline assignment: CDR1 KGHSH and CDR2 LQKENI. This CDR3 comprises 15 residues. The CDR3 region is CASSHRVEAGNTIYF. CDR3 nucleotide sequence: TGTGCCAGCTCACACAGGGTAGAGGCTGGAAACACCATATATTTT.

The chain recombines TRBV9 with TRBJ2-7, with 9 bases that match TRBD2. The CDR3 loop spans 14 amino acids. Germline V CDR1 and CDR2: SGDLS, YYNGEE. The junction had 2 bases not matched to a gene; V was cut back by 4 bases and J by 0 bases. The CDR3 coding sequence is TGTGCCAGCAGCCGTAGCGGGAGCTCCTACGAGCAGTACTTC. This encodes CASSRSGSSYEQYF.

CDR3 sequence reads: CASSPDPRSGNTIYF. DNA for the CDR3: TGTGCCAGCAGCCCCGATCCCCGCTCTGGAAACACCATATATTTT. This chain joins TRBV28 and TRBJ1-3; no reliable D call. The germline V gene has CDR1 MDHEN and CDR2 SYDVKM. V lost 6 bases and J lost 0, with 12 bases in between. This CDR3 contains 15 residues.

The chain has TRBV27 and TRBJ1-5; D gene uncertain. The V end lost 6 bases, the J end lost 2 bases, and 14 bases lay between the germline ends. Germline lookup yields CDR1 MNHEY and CDR2 SMNVEV (reference sequence). The CDR3 sequence is 15 residues long. CDR3 bases: TGTGCCAGCAGCCCATCATCATCGGGCAATCAGCCCCAGCATTTT. Encoded protein: CASSPSSSGNQPQHF.

The rearrangement joins TRBV6-5 to TRBJ1-3; D not resolved. Germline loops: CDR1 MNHEY, CDR2 SVGAGI. Between the trimmed V and J ends, which lost 6 bases and 0 bases, there was a span of 9 bases. The CDR3 sequence is 14 residues long. CDR3 residues: CASRPVYSGNTIYF. The CDR3 DNA reads TGTGCCAGCAGGCCCGTATACTCTGGAAACACCATATATTTT.

The rearrangement uses TRBV7-6 and TRBJ1-5, with D perhaps matching TRBD1 (6 bases). This CDR3 is 17 amino acids long. Germline loops: CDR1 SGHVS, CDR2 FNYEAQ. V was shortened by 5 bases and J by 5 bases, with 22 bases between the two germline ends. CDR3 protein: CASSTAAGGWGDQPQHF. The CDR3 DNA is TGTGCCAGCAGCACCGCGGCGGGGGGCTGGGGGGATCAGCCCCAGCATTTT. Filled out from reference TRBV7-6 and TRBJ1-5, the complete variable domain reads GAGVSQSPRYKVTKRGQDVALRCDPISGHVSLYWYRQALGQGPEFLTYFNYEAQQDKSGLPNDRFSAERPEGSISTLTIQRTEQRDSAMYRCASSTAAGGWGDQPQHFGDGTRLSIL.

The V call is TRBV19, the J call TRBJ2-2; D not resolved. The CDR3 covers 16 residues. Germline V gives CDR1 LNHDA, CDR2 SQIVND (reference sequence). Trimming removed 3 bases from V and 6 bases from J, with 17 bases in between. The CDR3 nucleotides read TGTGCCAGTAGTATGCTCCGGCTGGGAATTCCCGGGGAGCTGTTTTTT. It is translated as CASSMLRLGIPGELFF.

As concerns this clone: This same CDR3 is encoded by further DNA sequences in the sample. This sequence joins TRBV5-6 and TRBJ2-2; D unclear. V shed 1 base and J shed 5 bases, with 6 bases lying between them. Germline V gene sequence: CDR1 SGHDT, CDR2 YYEEEE. CDR3 length: 13 residues. As DNA, the CDR3 is TGTGCCAGCAGCTTGTGGGGAACCGGGGAGCTGTTTTTT. Translating it yields CASSLWGTGELFF.

The V call is TRBV6-5, the J call TRBJ2-7, with D unclear. The ends were cut back, 2 bases at V and 0 bases at J, with 5 bases in the middle. The germline V gene has CDR1 MNHEY and CDR2 SVGAGI. This CDR3 is 13 amino acids long. CDR3 loop: CASSYHLSYEQYF. CDR3 bases: TGTGCCAGCAGTTACCACCTCTCCTACGAGCAGTACTTC.

CDR3 amino acids: CASSSQGEGYTF. The CDR3 DNA is TGTGCCAGCAGCTCTCAGGGGGAAGGCTACACCTTC. The chain has TRBV9 and TRBJ1-2, with 7 positions matching TRBD1. Germline V gives CDR1 SGDLS, CDR2 YYNGEE. This CDR3 has 12 amino acids. V lost 4 bases to trimming and J lost 8 bases; unmatched junction nucleotides: 5.

This chain connects TRBV9 to TRBJ2-7; D gene ambiguous. Trimming left V 3 bases short and J 3 bases short, with 16 bases between. CDR1 and CDR2 (germline): SGDLS, YYNGEE. This CDR3 is built from 15 residues. The CDR3 coding sequence is TGTGCCAGCAGCGGCCGGGCCTCAGGCGGCTACGAGCAGTACTTC. Encoded protein: CASSGRASGGYEQYF.

The CDR3 sequence: CASSLYVVTPHTDTQYF. The CDR3 DNA follows: TGTGCCAGCAGCCTCTACGTAGTGACACCTCACACAGATACGCAGTATTTT. The rearrangement uses TRBV9 and TRBJ2-3; no clear D. The germline V and J ends were trimmed by 4 bases and 2 bases, with 20 bases remaining between them. Germline V gene lookup returns CDR1 SGDLS and CDR2 YYNGEE. The CDR3 consists of 17 residues.